The 3 T cell receptor beta chains below come from one sample, sequenced in a study of blood T cell repertoires in COVID-19. TCRdb keeps only in-frame clones here, not all; method: immunoSEQ multiplex PCR. The repertoire holds about 140,000 clones, with 75% to 90% as singletons. Sequenced sample: peripheral blood. The receptor source for this set is a man aged 55 to 70 with active or convalescent COVID-19.

V gene TRBV7-2 combines with J gene TRBJ1-1; D is possibly TRBD1 (5 bases). This CDR3 is built from 15 residues. Between the trimmed V and J ends, which lost 1 base and 5 bases, there was a span of 14 bases. Germline lookup yields CDR1 SGHTA and CDR2 FQGNSA. The CDR3 region is CASSLGLGGRTEAFF. DNA of the CDR3: TGTGCCAGCAGCTTAGGATTGGGGGGGAGGACTGAAGCTTTCTTT. The complete variable domain, with remaining parts taken from reference TRBV7-2 and TRBJ1-1, reads GAGVSQSPSNKVTEKGKDVELRCDPISGHTALYWYRQSLGQGLEFLIYFQGNSAPDKSGLPSDRFSAERTGGSVSTLTIQRTQQEDSAVYLCASSLGLGGRTEAFFGQGTRLTVV.

The chain has TRBV11-2 and TRBJ2-4, with D possibly TRBD2 on 7 matching bases. Germline loops: CDR1 SGHAT, CDR2 FQNNGV. Trimming stripped 2 bases from V and 4 bases from J, with 21 bases between. CDR3 size: 18 residues. The CDR3 nucleotides read TGTGCCAGCAGCTTAAGGGGGAAGGCGAGCGGGGCTAAAAACATTCAGTACTTC. This gives the protein CASSLRGKASGAKNIQYF.

This rearrangement joins TRBV5-5 to TRBJ2-4, with D tentatively TRBD2 (6 bases). Germline CDR1 SGHKS, CDR2 YYEKEE (reference sequence). The CDR3 runs 14 residues. The ends were cut back, 0 bases at V and 4 bases at J, with 8 bases in the middle. The CDR3 DNA sequence: TGTGCCAGCAGCTTGGCCGGGAGTAAAAACATTCAGTACTTC. As protein: CASSLAGSKNIQYF.